These T cell receptor beta chains were read from a single sample in a study of HIV-infected patients and healthy controls. TCRdb independently ran MiXCR on the 5' RACE reads; one entry per CDR3 protein. The sample yields some 6,000 distinct CDR3 sequences, about 7.7% seen once. The sequencing used blood, collected before antiretroviral therapy. These receptors were collected from an adult with HIV infection. Each CDR3 is given with its conserved first and last residue. A D gene is named only where the DNA matches it firmly. Clone sizes are given selectively: once, few, many, or a class where the clone is expanded.

D gene	V gene	J gene	clone size	CDR3 DNA	CDR3 protein
-	TRBV19	TRBJ2-6	medium-sized	TGTGCCAGTAGTCAAACAGGGTCTGGGGCCAACGTCCTGACTTTC	CASSQTGSGANVLTF
-	TRBV20-1	TRBJ2-3	medium-sized	TGCAGTGCGTTAGCCCCAGGGGCCCACTCCACAGATACGCAGTATTTT	CSALAPGAHSTDTQYF
-	TRBV5-6	TRBJ2-5	medium-sized	TGTGCCAGCAGCTTTCGATCATTCCAAGAGACCCAGTACTTC	CASSFRSFQETQYF
-	TRBV24-1	TRBJ2-3	many	TGTGCCACCAGCCCCGAGGCTAGCACAGATACGCAGTATTTT	CATSPEASTDTQYF
TRBD2	TRBV12-3/TRBV12-4	TRBJ2-5	medium-sized	TGTGCCAGCAGTTTTAAGGGGCGGTCGGTAATCGGGAGGCCAAGGCAAGAGACCCAGTACTTC	CASSFKGRSVIGRPRQETQYF
-	TRBV30	TRBJ2-1	many	TGTGCCTGGAGTGTACGTGGGCCGAACGTGAATGAGCAGTTCTTC	CAWSVRGPNVNEQFF
-	TRBV6-6	TRBJ2-2	-	TGTGCCAGCAGTTACATGGGGGCCGGGGAGCTGTTTTTT	CASSYMGAGELFF
TRBD1	TRBV7-9	TRBJ2-1	-	TGTGCCAGCAGAGGACAGGGCGTCGCGGACGAGCAGTTCTTC	CASRGQGVADEQFF
TRBD1	TRBV7-2	TRBJ2-2	medium-sized	TGTGCCAGCAGCCCGCAGACAGGGTCGACCGGGGAGCTGTTTTTT	CASSPQTGSTGELFF
-	TRBV5-5	TRBJ1-2	medium-sized	TGTGCCAGCAGCCTTGCTGGTGGAGGGGTCGGTTATGGCTACACCTTC	CASSLAGGGVGYGYTF
TRBD1	TRBV3-1	TRBJ1-2	many	TGTGCCAGCAGCCCAGGGGGCTATGGCTACACCTTC	CASSPGGYGYTF
-	TRBV19	TRBJ2-2	medium-sized	TGTGCCAGTAGTTGGGGGACGCTGAACACCGGGGAGCTGTTTTTT	CASSWGTLNTGELFF
-	TRBV15	TRBJ2-1	many	TGTGCCACCAGCAGAGATAAGGCGAACAATGAGCAGTTCTTC	CATSRDKANNEQFF
TRBD2	TRBV5-1	TRBJ2-7	few	TGCGCCAGCAGCTTGGTGGGGACTAGCGGGATAGGTAACGAGCAGTACTTC	CASSLVGTSGIGNEQYF
-	TRBV7-8	TRBJ2-5	many	TGTGCCAGCAGCTTATCTAGACTTTTAAAAGAGACCCAGTACTTC	CASSLSRLLKETQYF
TRBD1	TRBV4-2	TRBJ2-1	medium-sized	TGTGCCAGCAGTACCTACAGGGGAGCCGATGAGCAGTTCTTC	CASSTYRGADEQFF
TRBD2	TRBV9	TRBJ2-2	medium-sized	TGTGCCAGCAGCGTAGATTCCGGGACTAGCGACACCGGGGAGCTGTTTTTT	CASSVDSGTSDTGELFF
-	TRBV5-6	TRBJ2-5	medium-sized	TGTGCCAGCAGCGATGACTCCGGGGAGACCCAGTACTTC	CASSDDSGETQYF
-	TRBV12-5	TRBJ2-5	medium-sized	TGTGCTAGTGGTTTGTCCCGGGGTTCGGGAGAGACCCAGTACTTC	CASGLSRGSGETQYF
-	TRBV3-1	TRBJ2-3	many	TGTGCCAGCAGCCAAGGTACAGCATTGAGCACAGATACGCAGTATTTT	CASSQGTALSTDTQYF
TRBD2	TRBV20-1	TRBJ2-1	medium-sized	TGCAGTGCTGGAAGCGGGGGGGCCTGGGATGAGCAGTTCTTC	CSAGSGGAWDEQFF
TRBD1	TRBV5-6	TRBJ2-4	-	TGTGCCAGCAGCTTTTGGACAGGGGAGGACATTCAGTACTTC	CASSFWTGEDIQYF
-	TRBV20-1	TRBJ1-1	many	TGCAGTGCTAGAGATCCCGTAAGCCAGGGCTTGGCTGAAGCTTTCTTT	CSARDPVSQGLAEAFF
-	TRBV3-1	TRBJ2-2	few	TGTGCCAGCAGCCAAGCGTGGAACACCGGGGAGCTGTTTTTT	CASSQAWNTGELFF
TRBD1	TRBV12-3/TRBV12-4	TRBJ1-1	many	TGTGCCAGCAGTCTCGGACAGGGTAGGACTGAAGCTTTCTTT	CASSLGQGRTEAFF
TRBD1	TRBV20-1	TRBJ1-2	medium-sized	TGCAGTGCCCCACGACCAGGACAGGCTAACTATGGCTACACCTTC	CSAPRPGQANYGYTF
TRBD2	TRBV15	TRBJ2-5	-	TGTGCCACCAGCACGGAACTAGCGGGAGGAGGAGAGACCCAGTACTTC	CATSTELAGGGETQYF
-	TRBV14	TRBJ2-5	medium-sized	TGTGCCAGCAGCCACCAAGAGACCCAGTACTTC	CASSHQETQYF
TRBD2	TRBV24-1	TRBJ2-5	many	TGTGCCACCAGTCCAACTAGCGGGAGGGCGTCAGAGACCCAGTACTTC	CATSPTSGRASETQYF
-	TRBV11-1	TRBJ1-1	many	TGTGCCAGCAGCTTAGTGGGGGGCCCCACCAACACTGAAGCTTTCTTT	CASSLVGGPTNTEAFF
-	TRBV5-1	TRBJ2-1	few	TGCGCCAGCAGCTTGACGGGGTGGGATGAGCAGTTCTTC	CASSLTGWDEQFF
-	TRBV5-6	TRBJ1-5	-	TGTGCCAGCAGCTTGTTGGGACTGTCGAATCAGCCCCAGCATTTT	CASSLLGLSNQPQHF
-	TRBV12-3/TRBV12-4	TRBJ2-5	-	TGTGCCAGCAGTAGGGGGGGCCGGGGACAAGAGACCCAGTACTTC	CASSRGGRGQETQYF
-	TRBV5-1	TRBJ2-5	medium-sized	TGCGCCAGCAGCTTGGTCCCGGAAGAGACCCAGTACTTC	CASSLVPEETQYF
-	TRBV6-6	TRBJ2-3	medium-sized	TGTGCCAGCAGTCAAACACGATTCACAGATACGCAGTATTTT	CASSQTRFTDTQYF
-	TRBV2	TRBJ1-4	medium-sized	TGTGCCAGCAGTGAACCAGGTCGTGAAAAACTGTTTTTT	CASSEPGREKLFF
TRBD2	TRBV15	TRBJ2-5	many	TGTGCCACCAGCAGAGGGGGGGGTTCAGAGACCCAGTACTTC	CATSRGGGSETQYF
-	TRBV12-3/TRBV12-4	TRBJ2-1	many	TGTGCCAGCAGTTTAGGTAGGAGGGAACTTAGCAATGAGCAGTTCTTC	CASSLGRRELSNEQFF
TRBD1	TRBV9	TRBJ1-3	many	TGTGCCAGCAGCGCAGACAGGGGTCCTGGAAACACCATATATTTT	CASSADRGPGNTIYF
-	TRBV18	TRBJ2-3	-	TGTGCCAGCTCCCCAGACGAGGGCACAGATACGCAGTATTTT	CASSPDEGTDTQYF
-	TRBV14	TRBJ2-7	-	TGTGCCAGCAGCCCACACGGGGAGGCCCACGAGCAGTACTTC	CASSPHGEAHEQYF
TRBD1	TRBV5-6	TRBJ1-2	medium-sized	TGTGCCAGCAGCTTCCGACAGGGGGCTAACTATGGCTACACCTTC	CASSFRQGANYGYTF
-	TRBV5-1	TRBJ2-5	medium-sized	TGCGCCAGCAGCTCCGAAGAAAAGGGGGGACGGACCCAGTACTTC	CASSSEEKGGRTQYF
-	TRBV27	TRBJ1-1	many	TGTGCCAGCACCCCCCGGTGGGGCACTGAAGCTTTCTTT	CASTPRWGTEAFF
-	TRBV2	TRBJ2-4	medium-sized	TGTGCCAGCAGTGAATTAGGCATTCAGTACTTC	CASSELGIQYF
TRBD1	TRBV27	TRBJ1-1	many	TGTGCCAGCAGTCCAGCCGGGACAGGAAAGGATGTCGAAGCTTTCTTT	CASSPAGTGKDVEAFF
-	TRBV13	TRBJ2-7	few	TGTGCCAGCAGCTGGGACCGCGGGAACTCCTACGAGCAGTACTTC	CASSWDRGNSYEQYF
TRBD1	TRBV5-1	TRBJ2-1	-	TGCGCCAGCAGTTTACAGGGGAGTGGGCATGAGCAGTTCTTC	CASSLQGSGHEQFF
-	TRBV28	TRBJ2-1	many	TGTGCCAGCAGCTCTACAGGGTATGGGCCCAATGAGCAGTTCTTC	CASSSTGYGPNEQFF
-	TRBV4-2	TRBJ2-1	many	TGTGCCAGCAGCCATCCCATCCCCCTGGTTGTAAGCTCCTACAATGAGCAGTTCTTC	CASSHPIPLVVSSYNEQFF